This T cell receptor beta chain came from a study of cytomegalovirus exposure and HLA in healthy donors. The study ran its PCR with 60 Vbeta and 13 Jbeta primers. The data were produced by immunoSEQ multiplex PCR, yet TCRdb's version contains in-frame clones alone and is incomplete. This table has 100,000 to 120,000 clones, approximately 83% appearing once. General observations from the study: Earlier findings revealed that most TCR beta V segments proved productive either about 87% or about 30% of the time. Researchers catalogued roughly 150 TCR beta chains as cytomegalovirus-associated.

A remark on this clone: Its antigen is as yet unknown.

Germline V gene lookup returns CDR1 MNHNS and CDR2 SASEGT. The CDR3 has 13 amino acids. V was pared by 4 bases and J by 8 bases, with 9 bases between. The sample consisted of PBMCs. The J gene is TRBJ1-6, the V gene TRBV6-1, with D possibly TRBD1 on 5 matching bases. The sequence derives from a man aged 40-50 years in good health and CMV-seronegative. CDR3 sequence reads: CASSAREDSPLHF. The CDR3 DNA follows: TGTGCCAGCAGTGCCAGGGAGGATTCACCCCTCCACTTT.